These T cell receptor beta chains were read from a single sample in a study of OX40 agonist ivuxolimab in advanced cancers. Measured with immunoSEQ multiplex PCR; TCRdb has only the in-frame clones, and not every one. Here the sample spans about 100,000 clones, 94% being singletons. The material sequenced was CD4+ or CD8+ T cells sorted from blood, taken in a trial of the OX40 agonist ivuxolimab. The source of these receptors is an adult with an advanced solid tumor such as melanoma, head and neck, liver or kidney cancer. The CDR3 runs from the conserved cysteine through the conserved F or W. A D gene is named only where the DNA matches it firmly. The listing skips clone size in some rows; elsewhere it reads once, few, many or a size class.

>NA|TRBV14|TRBJ2-5|NA
CASSQWDGQETQYF
TGTGCCAGCAGCCAATGGGACGGCCAAGAGACCCAGTACTTC
>NA|TRBV5-4|TRBJ1-3|NA
CASSLGGRNSGNTIYF
TGTGCCAGCAGCTTGGGGGGACGGAACTCTGGAAACACCATATATTTT
>TRBD2|TRBV11-2|TRBJ2-1|NA
CASSSGLSYNEQFF
TGTGCCAGCAGCTCGGGACTATCCTACAATGAGCAGTTCTTC
>NA|TRBV2|TRBJ2-7|NA
CASREGSGHEQYF
TGTGCCAGCAGAGAAGGGTCCGGGCACGAGCAGTACTTC
>TRBD1|TRBV6-5|TRBJ1-2|NA
CASSTTGAGYTF
TGTGCCAGCAGTACAACAGGGGCTGGCTACACCTTC
>TRBD1|TRBV7-2|TRBJ1-6|NA
CASSLYTGGQSPLHF
TGTGCCAGCAGCTTATATACAGGGGGCCAATCACCCCTCCACTTT
>TRBD1|TRBV5-4|TRBJ1-6|NA
CASSPTGDNSPLHF
TGTGCCAGCAGCCCGACAGGGGATAATTCACCCCTCCACTTT
>NA|TRBV14|TRBJ1-2|NA
CASSPLRTVYGYTF
TGTGCCAGCAGCCCCCTCCGGACAGTCTATGGCTACACCTTC
>NA|TRBV28|TRBJ1-5|NA
CASSLRSQPQHF
TGTGCCAGCAGTTTACGGAGTCAGCCCCAGCATTTT
>NA|TRBV18|TRBJ2-1|NA
CASSPPYNNEQFF
TGTGCCAGCTCACCACCGTATAACAATGAGCAGTTCTTC
>TRBD1|TRBV7-2|TRBJ2-3|NA
CASSLFQGADTQYF
TGTGCCAGCAGCTTATTTCAGGGGGCAGATACGCAGTATTTT
>NA|TRBV4-1|TRBJ1-1|NA
CASSQDTYTEAFF
TGCGCCAGCAGCCAAGATACCTACACTGAAGCTTTCTTT
>NA|TRBV6-5|TRBJ1-4|NA
CASSYGVPNEKLFF
TGTGCCAGCAGTTACGGGGTTCCTAATGAAAAACTGTTTTTT
>NA|TRBV5-1|TRBJ1-1|NA
CASSFVPGPTSAEAFF
TGCGCCAGCAGCTTCGTTCCGGGTCCGACTTCGGCTGAAGCTTTCTTT
>NA|TRBV5-8|TRBJ1-4|NA
CASSTGGGPWEKLFF
TGTGCCAGCAGCACTGGGGGGGGCCCTTGGGAAAAACTGTTTTTT
>NA|TRBV10-1|TRBJ2-1|NA
CASTRNYNEQFF
TGCGCCAGCACTCGAAATTACAATGAGCAGTTCTTC
>NA|TRBV7-8|TRBJ1-3|NA
CASSWQGSGNTIYF
TGTGCCAGCAGCTGGCAGGGCTCTGGAAACACCATATATTTT
>NA|TRBV5-1|TRBJ2-6|NA
CASSLVAPGANVLTF
TGCGCCAGCAGCTTGGTTGCACCTGGGGCCAACGTCCTGACTTTC
>NA|TRBV4-1|TRBJ2-5|NA
CASSQDERGETQYF
TGCGCCAGCAGCCAAGACGAACGGGGAGAGACCCAGTACTTC
>TRBD2|TRBV27|TRBJ2-1|NA
CASSVGTSGRSNEQFF
TGTGCCAGCAGTGTAGGGACTAGCGGGAGGAGCAATGAGCAGTTCTTC
>NA|TRBV5-1|TRBJ2-1|NA
CASSFTTGPSYNEQFF
TGCGCCAGCAGCTTTACCACAGGGCCCTCCTACAATGAGCAGTTCTTC
>NA|TRBV7-6|TRBJ1-5|NA
CASSRGLYNQPQHF
TGTGCCAGCAGCCGAGGGCTGTACAATCAGCCCCAGCATTTT
>TRBD2|TRBV4-3|TRBJ2-3|NA
CASSQEGGVGTDTQYF
TGCGCCAGCAGCCAAGAGGGAGGGGTGGGCACAGATACGCAGTATTTT
>NA|TRBV7-9|TRBJ1-2|NA
CASSLEQGSPGSYGYTF
TGTGCCAGCAGCTTAGAACAGGGATCTCCCGGTAGCTATGGCTACACCTTC
>NA|TRBV11-2|TRBJ1-4|NA
CASSSGTLSEKLFF
TGTGCCAGCAGCTCCGGGACCCTAAGTGAAAAACTGTTTTTT
>NA|TRBV19|TRBJ2-7|NA
CASSITGRGVWEQYF
TGTGCCAGTAGTATCACGGGCAGAGGTGTTTGGGAGCAGTACTTC
>NA|TRBV4-3|TRBJ2-5|NA
CASSQEVGQTQYF
TGCGCCAGCAGCCAAGAGGTGGGACAGACCCAGTACTTC
>TRBD2|TRBV5-4|TRBJ2-3|NA
CASSRGGRGSTDTQYF
TGTGCCAGCAGCCGTGGCGGGCGGGGGAGCACAGATACGCAGTATTTT
>NA|TRBV13|TRBJ2-7|NA
CASSHTGTTYEQYF
TGTGCCAGCAGTCATACGGGGACCACCTACGAGCAGTACTTC
>NA|TRBV18|TRBJ1-4|NA
CATKRGTNEKLFF
TGTGCCACAAAAAGGGGAACTAATGAAAAACTGTTTTTT
>NA|TRBV10-2|TRBJ1-6|NA
CASSESGGRTPLHF
TGCGCCAGCAGTGAGTCAGGGGGGCGTACACCCCTCCACTTT
>NA|TRBV18|TRBJ1-1|NA
CASSPTLGEAFF
TGTGCCAGCTCACCCACCTTAGGTGAAGCTTTCTTT
>NA|TRBV7-2|TRBJ1-5|once
CASSSWYNQPQHF
TGTGCCAGCAGCTCTTGGTACAATCAGCCCCAGCATTTT
>NA|TRBV7-6|TRBJ2-2|NA
CASSLAGVPGGELFF
TGTGCCAGCAGCTTAGCGGGAGTGCCGGGGGGGGAGCTGTTTTTT
>NA|TRBV9|TRBJ2-5|NA
CASSGWTEETQYF
TGTGCCAGCAGCGGGTGGACAGAAGAGACCCAGTACTTC
>TRBD1|TRBV6-5|TRBJ2-5|NA
CASSPEGGRGTQYF
TGTGCCAGCAGCCCCGAAGGGGGCCGCGGGACCCAGTACTTC
>TRBD1|TRBV10-3|TRBJ2-3|NA
CTAQGQANTDTQYF
TGTACCGCTCAGGGACAGGCCAACACAGATACGCAGTATTTT
>NA|TRBV6-5|TRBJ1-5|NA
CASSYTGNQPQHF
TGTGCCAGCAGCTATACAGGGAATCAGCCCCAGCATTTT
>TRBD2|TRBV19|TRBJ2-5|NA
CASRTSGTSVETQYF
TGTGCCAGTAGAACCTCCGGGACTAGCGTCGAGACCCAGTACTTC
>NA|TRBV19|TRBJ1-2|NA
CASSPGFAGYTF
TGTGCCAGTAGTCCGGGGTTTGCTGGCTACACCTTC
>NA|TRBV27|TRBJ2-5|NA
CATRGETQYF
TGTGCCACCAGGGGAGAGACCCAGTACTTC
>TRBD1|TRBV18|TRBJ1-4|NA
CASSPHRGTNEKLFF
TGTGCCAGCTCACCTCACAGGGGGACTAATGAAAAACTGTTTTTT
>NA|TRBV27|TRBJ1-1|NA
CASSPPDQGWTEAFF
TGTGCCAGCAGCCCTCCCGATCAGGGATGGACTGAAGCTTTCTTT
>NA|TRBV7-9|TRBJ2-7|NA
CASSPAGTPTYEQYF
TGTGCCAGCAGCCCAGCCGGGACCCCCACCTACGAGCAGTACTTC
>NA|TRBV14|TRBJ2-5|NA
CASGPWNLQETQYF
TGTGCCAGCGGACCATGGAACTTGCAAGAGACCCAGTACTTC
>NA|TRBV7-2|TRBJ2-7|NA
CASSLSGAGYEQYF
TGTGCCAGCAGCTTATCGGGGGCGGGCTACGAGCAGTACTTC
>TRBD2|TRBV10-3|TRBJ2-1|NA
CAISEGTSGVEQFF
TGTGCCATCAGTGAAGGAACTAGCGGGGTTGAGCAGTTCTTC
>NA|TRBV2|TRBJ2-7|NA
CASSLRGSPYEQYF
TGTGCCAGCAGCCTTCGGGGTTCGCCCTACGAGCAGTACTTC
>TRBD1|TRBV9|TRBJ1-2|once
CASSVLTGQGAYGYTF
TGTGCCAGCAGCGTATTAACTGGACAGGGAGCCTATGGCTACACCTTC
>NA|TRBV18|TRBJ2-6|NA
CASSPDSSGANVLTF
TGTGCCAGCTCACCCGACAGCTCTGGGGCCAACGTCCTGACTTTC
>TRBD1|TRBV14|TRBJ1-1|few
CASSPWTGKVSEAFF
TGTGCCAGCAGTCCTTGGACAGGGAAGGTCTCTGAAGCTTTCTTT
>TRBD2|TRBV10-3|TRBJ2-3|NA
CAISGLAGGANLPDTQYF
TGTGCCATCAGTGGGCTAGCGGGGGGCGCGAATTTACCAGATACGCAGTATTTT
>NA|TRBV7-9|TRBJ2-1|NA
CASSLAIHYNEQFF
TGTGCCAGCAGCTTAGCTATTCACTACAATGAGCAGTTCTTC
>TRBD2|TRBV11-2|TRBJ2-5|NA
CASSGRARETQYF
TGTGCCAGCAGCGGGAGGGCCAGGGAGACCCAGTACTTC
>NA|TRBV5-1|TRBJ2-7|NA
CASSFLRDKGYEQYF
TGCGCCAGCAGCTTTCTCCGGGACAAAGGCTACGAGCAGTACTTC
>NA|TRBV19|TRBJ2-3|once
CASKLRTGPIGTDTQYF
TGTGCCAGTAAACTTCGAACCGGGCCCATAGGGACAGATACGCAGTATTTT